This T cell receptor (beta chain) stems from a study of blood T cell repertoires in COVID-19. About the study: COVID-19 samples, acute and convalescent, were from the United States, Italy and Spain.

The ends lost 4 bases at V and 8 bases at J; junction bases unmatched: 6. Germline CDR1 reads MNHEY; CDR2 reads SVGAGI. The length of the CDR3 is 15 residues. Under the authors' procedure: Amplification from reference gene primers served as the basis for estimated nucleated cell counts. This table comes from immunoSEQ multiplex PCR, and its TCRdb copy is limited to in-frame clones, with some not included. V, J and clone size are those of that table, while D and trimming were read from the DNA. Found here are 35,000 to 50,000 clones, 82% of them singletons; the top ten hold roughly 4.4%. The chain carries TRBV6-5 and TRBJ2-1, with 12 bases lining up with TRBD2. The sample consisted of peripheral blood. The TCR comes from a woman in her 70s with acute or convalescent COVID-19. The CDR3 protein is CASSSLAGGPYEQFF. Here the CDR3 DNA reads TGTGCCAGCAGTTCTCTAGCGGGAGGGCCCTATGAGCAGTTCTTC.